Listed below are T cell receptor beta chains from one sample, sequenced in a study of T cell responses to AZD1222 COVID-19 vaccine. The assay was immunoSEQ multiplex PCR, and TCRdb's table has in-frame clones only and misses some. The data show roughly 100,000 clones, about 91% seen once. Sequencing was performed on peripheral blood, taken 28 days after the second AZD1222 dose. Every receptor here comes from an adult who received the AZD1222 COVID-19 vaccine. CDR3s include the opening cysteine and the closing phenylalanine or tryptophan. A D gene is named only where the DNA matches it firmly. Expanded clones are given a class, and other clones once, few, many or no size at all.

V: TRBV18; size: -; J: TRBJ2-1; D: TRBD2; CDR3: CASSPPIRTSGYNEQFF; DNA: TGTGCCAGCTCACCACCTATAAGGACTAGCGGTTACAATGAGCAGTTCTTC
V: TRBV5-1; size: -; J: TRBJ1-1; D: TRBD1; CDR3: CASSTITGVGTEAFF; DNA: TGCGCCAGCAGCACCATTACAGGGGTGGGCACTGAAGCTTTCTTT
V: TRBV27; size: -; J: TRBJ2-3; D: TRBD1; CDR3: CASSLLGQLSDTQYF; DNA: TGTGCCAGCAGTTTACTGGGACAGCTCTCAGATACGCAGTATTTT
V: TRBV5-6; size: -; J: TRBJ1-1; D: -; CDR3: CASSLGSVNTEAFF; DNA: TGTGCCAGCAGCTTGGGGTCAGTCAACACTGAAGCTTTCTTT
V: TRBV5-1; size: -; J: TRBJ1-2; D: -; CDR3: CASSGLDGGAGYGYTF; DNA: TGCGCCAGCAGCGGACTAGATGGGGGCGCGGGCTATGGCTACACCTTC
V: TRBV11-2; size: -; J: TRBJ2-3; D: TRBD2; CDR3: CASSSLAGGPTDTQYF; DNA: TGTGCCAGCAGTTCTCTAGCGGGAGGGCCGACAGATACGCAGTATTTT
V: TRBV6-5; size: -; J: TRBJ2-7; D: TRBD1; CDR3: CASRRQGNYEQYF; DNA: TGTGCCAGCAGGCGACAGGGAAACTACGAGCAGTACTTC
V: TRBV9; size: -; J: TRBJ1-6; D: -; CDR3: CASSVNPGYNSPLHF; DNA: TGTGCCAGCAGCGTTAACCCAGGGTATAATTCACCCCTCCACTTT
V: TRBV5-1; size: -; J: TRBJ2-2; D: -; CDR3: CASSLSRHLGTGELFF; DNA: TGCGCCAGCAGCTTAAGTAGACACTTGGGAACCGGGGAGTTGTTTTTT
V: TRBV13; size: -; J: TRBJ2-2; D: TRBD2; CDR3: CASSLETSGAPGELFF; DNA: TGTGCCAGCAGCTTAGAGACTAGCGGGGCCCCCGGGGAGCTGTTTTTT
V: TRBV25-1; size: -; J: TRBJ1-2; D: TRBD1; CDR3: CASSETGTGGRGYTF; DNA: TGTGCCAGCAGTGAAACCGGGACAGGGGGCAGAGGCTACACCTTC
V: TRBV28; size: -; J: TRBJ2-7; D: -; CDR3: CATLGNSYEQYF; DNA: TGTGCCACCCTGGGCAACTCCTACGAGCAGTACTTC
V: TRBV19; size: -; J: TRBJ2-6; D: -; CDR3: CASRQVGANVLTF; DNA: TGTGCCAGTAGACAAGTAGGGGCCAACGTCCTGACTTTC
V: TRBV27; size: -; J: TRBJ1-2; D: TRBD1; CDR3: CASSPRGQGTPSYGYTF; DNA: TGTGCCAGCAGTCCCCGCGGACAGGGGACCCCTTCCTATGGCTACACCTTC
V: TRBV10-1; size: -; J: TRBJ1-1; D: -; CDR3: CASRSQVNTEAFF; DNA: TGCGCCAGCAGGTCACAGGTGAACACTGAAGCTTTCTTT
V: TRBV27; size: -; J: TRBJ2-3; D: TRBD1; CDR3: CASRWTGGTDTQYF; DNA: TGTGCCAGCAGGTGGACAGGCGGCACAGATACGCAGTATTTT
V: TRBV5-6; size: -; J: TRBJ2-4; D: -; CDR3: CASSPELAKNIQYF; DNA: TGTGCCAGCAGCCCGGAACTAGCCAAAAACATTCAGTACTTC
V: TRBV18; size: -; J: TRBJ1-1; D: TRBD1; CDR3: CASSRTQGVNTEAFF; DNA: TGTGCCAGCTCACGGACACAGGGGGTGAACACTGAAGCTTTCTTT
V: TRBV28; size: once; J: TRBJ1-1; D: -; CDR3: CASSSGPVETEAFF; DNA: TGTGCCAGCAGTTCCGGGCCAGTGGAGACTGAAGCTTTCTTT
V: TRBV29-1; size: -; J: TRBJ2-3; D: -; CDR3: CSVERRTGLLTDTQYF; DNA: TGCAGCGTTGAAAGGCGAACGGGACTCCTCACAGATACGCAGTATTTT
V: TRBV27; size: -; J: TRBJ2-6; D: -; CDR3: CATGQEGANVLTF; DNA: TGTGCCACGGGGCAGGAAGGGGCCAACGTCCTGACTTTC
V: TRBV3-1/TRBV3-2; size: once; J: TRBJ2-1; D: -; CDR3: CASSPTTGVSSYNEQFF; DNA: TGTGCCAGCAGCCCGACGACAGGCGTTAGCTCCTACAATGAGCAGTTCTTC
V: TRBV6-5; size: -; J: TRBJ2-5; D: TRBD1; CDR3: CASSWPSTGGGETQYF; DNA: TGTGCCAGCAGTTGGCCCTCGACAGGGGGAGGGGAGACCCAGTACTTC
V: TRBV6-2/TRBV6-3; size: -; J: TRBJ2-7; D: -; CDR3: CASSYSTGHTYEQYF; DNA: TGTGCCAGCAGTTACTCGACGGGACATACCTACGAGCAGTACTTC
V: TRBV19; size: -; J: TRBJ1-1; D: TRBD1; CDR3: CASRKTGMNTEAFF; DNA: TGTGCCAGTAGGAAGACAGGGATGAACACTGAAGCTTTCTTT
V: TRBV27; size: once; J: TRBJ2-3; D: TRBD2; CDR3: CASSSPGLASDTQYF; DNA: TGTGCCAGCAGTTCGCCGGGACTAGCCTCAGATACGCAGTATTTT
V: TRBV28; size: few; J: TRBJ1-1; D: -; CDR3: CASRPSVGVGTEAFF; DNA: TGTGCCAGCAGACCCTCAGTTGGGGTAGGCACTGAAGCTTTCTTT
V: TRBV7-9; size: -; J: TRBJ2-1; D: TRBD2; CDR3: CASSLAGGLNEQFF; DNA: TGTGCCAGCAGCTTGGCGGGAGGGCTCAATGAGCAGTTCTTC
V: TRBV28; size: once; J: TRBJ2-1; D: -; CDR3: CASNHLRDYNEQFF; DNA: TGTGCCAGCAATCATCTACGGGATTACAATGAGCAGTTCTTC